This T cell receptor beta chain was found in a study of Graves' ophthalmopathy and Graves' hyperthyroidism. In the study overall: Peripheral blood collection took place at initial diagnosis, before any treatment. Study observations and caveats: Among expanded thyroid clonotypes above 0.001 frequency, most also occurred in blood.

This clonotype was seen ten or more times. No antigen is known for it. RNA served as the template for amplifying TCR beta CDR3 regions. Following a first-round RT-PCR that used HTBI primers, a second-round multiplex PCR was carried out. TCRdb itself ran the multiplex PCR reads through MiXCR, one entry per CDR3 protein. Altogether hundreds of thousands of distinct CDR3 sequences are present, over 40% being singletons, with the ten largest covering more than 2.5%. The germline V and J ends were trimmed by 4 bases and 0 bases, with 12 bases remaining between them. The CDR3 has 15 residues. Germline values: CDR1 ENHRY, CDR2 SYGVKD.

The origin of this receptor is an adult man with Graves' ophthalmopathy. The sequenced sample was peripheral blood. This chain links TRBV10-3 with TRBJ1-1; maybe TRBD1 (5 bases). The CDR3 coding sequence is TGTGCCATCAGTGGGGGGAGTAGGGTGAACACTGAAGCTTTCTTT. Its translation is CAISGGSRVNTEAFF.